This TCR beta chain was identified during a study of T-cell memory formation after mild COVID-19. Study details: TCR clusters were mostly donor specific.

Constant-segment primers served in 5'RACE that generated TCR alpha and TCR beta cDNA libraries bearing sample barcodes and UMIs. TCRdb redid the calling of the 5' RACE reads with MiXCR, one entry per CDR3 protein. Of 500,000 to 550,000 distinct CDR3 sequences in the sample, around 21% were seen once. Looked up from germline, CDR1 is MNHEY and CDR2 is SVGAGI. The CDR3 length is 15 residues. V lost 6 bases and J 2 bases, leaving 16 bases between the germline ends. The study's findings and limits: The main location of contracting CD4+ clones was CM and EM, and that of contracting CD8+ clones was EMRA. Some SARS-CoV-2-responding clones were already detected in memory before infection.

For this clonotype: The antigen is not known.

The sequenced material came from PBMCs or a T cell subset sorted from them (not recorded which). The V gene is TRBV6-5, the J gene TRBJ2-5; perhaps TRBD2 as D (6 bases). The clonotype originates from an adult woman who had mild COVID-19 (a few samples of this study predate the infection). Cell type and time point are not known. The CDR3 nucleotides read TGTGCCAGCAGCCAGGGCCCGGCGGGGCAAGAGACCCAGTACTTC. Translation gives CASSQGPAGQETQYF.